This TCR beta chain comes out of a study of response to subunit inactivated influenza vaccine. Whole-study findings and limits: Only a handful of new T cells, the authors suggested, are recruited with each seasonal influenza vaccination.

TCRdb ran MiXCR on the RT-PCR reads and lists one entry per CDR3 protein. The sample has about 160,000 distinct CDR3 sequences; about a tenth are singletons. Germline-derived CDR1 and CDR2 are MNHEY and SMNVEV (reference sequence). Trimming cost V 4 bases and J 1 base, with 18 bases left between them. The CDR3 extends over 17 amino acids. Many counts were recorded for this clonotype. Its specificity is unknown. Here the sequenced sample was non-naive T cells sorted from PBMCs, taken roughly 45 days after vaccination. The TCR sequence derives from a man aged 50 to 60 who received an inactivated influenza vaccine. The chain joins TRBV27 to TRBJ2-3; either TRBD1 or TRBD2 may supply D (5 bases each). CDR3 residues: CASSSLMGTEGTDTQYF. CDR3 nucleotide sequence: TGTGCCAGCAGTTCCCTCATGGGGACGGAGGGCACAGATACGCAGTATTTT.